What follows are 5 T cell receptor beta chains derived from one specimen sequenced in a study of cytomegalovirus exposure and HLA in healthy donors. PCR was performed using 60 Vbeta and 13 Jbeta primers. Using immunoSEQ multiplex PCR, the repertoire was profiled, and TCRdb retains in-frame clones only, with some absent. The sample contains 50,000 to 65,000 clones, 75% to 85% of which appear only once. Sequenced sample: PBMCs. These TCRs come from a man aged 45-65 years in good health and CMV-seropositive.

This clone is a singleton in its sample. V gene TRBV4-3 combines with J gene TRBJ2-5, with D unresolved. The closer fit of TRBJ2-7 to the DNA end suggests the J call may be wrong. CDR1 is LGHNA, CDR2 YSLEER, per germline. CDR3 length: 14 residues. The chain's CDR3 is CASSQLAGGYEQYF. In DNA, the CDR3 is TGCGCCAGCAGCCAACTGGCAGGTGGCTACGAGCAGTACTTC.

The chain has TRBV10-3 and TRBJ1-5, with D perhaps matching TRBD1 (6 bases). The V gene's germline CDR1 is ENHRY and CDR2 SYGVKD. The V end lost 5 bases, the J end lost 13 bases, and 18 bases lay between the germline ends. This CDR3 is 13 amino acids long. The CDR3 is CAISRTANIEQHF. In DNA form, the CDR3 reads TGTGCCATCAGTCGGACAGCGAACATCGAACAGCATTTT.

The V call is TRBV5-6, the J call TRBJ2-5; 7 bases match TRBD1. The end of the DNA fits TRBJ2-7 better, so the J call may be wrong. The V gene's germline CDR1 is SGHDT and CDR2 YYEEEE. CDR3 length: 14 amino acids. CDR3 amino acids: CASSLASGGYEQYF. CDR3 bases: TGTGCCAGCAGCTTGGCCTCAGGGGGCTACGAGCAGTACTTC.

The V gene is TRBV30, the J gene TRBJ2-5; 7 bases match TRBD2. Germline V CDR1 and CDR2: GTSNPN, SVGIG (reference sequence). This CDR3 region has 13 residues. Losses at the gene ends were 7 bases for V and 5 bases for J; bases not matched to a gene: 10. CDR3 amino acids: CAFTSAEGETQYF. The CDR3 nucleotides read TGTGCCTTCACTAGCGCCGAAGGGGAGACCCAGTACTTC.

The chain couples TRBV6-1 to TRBJ2-7; no reliable D call. Germline V gene lookup returns CDR1 MNHNS and CDR2 SASEGT. Trimming pared 6 bases from V and 0 bases from J, leaving 12 bases between. The CDR3 totals 14 residues. CDR3: CASRTFTHSYEQYF. The CDR3 coding sequence is TGTGCCAGCAGGACATTCACCCACTCCTACGAGCAGTACTTC.